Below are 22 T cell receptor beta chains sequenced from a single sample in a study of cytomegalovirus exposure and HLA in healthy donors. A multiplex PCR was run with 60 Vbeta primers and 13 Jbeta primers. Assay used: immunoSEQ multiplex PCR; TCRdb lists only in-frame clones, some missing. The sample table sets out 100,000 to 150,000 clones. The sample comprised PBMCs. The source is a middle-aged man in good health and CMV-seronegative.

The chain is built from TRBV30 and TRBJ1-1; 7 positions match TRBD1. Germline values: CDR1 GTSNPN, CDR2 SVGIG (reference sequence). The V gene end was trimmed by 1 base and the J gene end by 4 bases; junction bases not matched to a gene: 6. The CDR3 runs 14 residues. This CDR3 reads CAWSERGLVTEAFF. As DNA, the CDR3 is TGTGCCTGGAGTGAGAGGGGGCTGGTCACTGAAGCTTTCTTT.

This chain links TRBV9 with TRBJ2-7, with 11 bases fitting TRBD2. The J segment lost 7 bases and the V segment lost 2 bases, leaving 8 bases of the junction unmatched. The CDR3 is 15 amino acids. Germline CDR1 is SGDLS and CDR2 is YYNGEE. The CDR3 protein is CASSVATSGSREQYF. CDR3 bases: TGTGCCAGCAGCGTGGCTACTAGCGGGAGTAGAGAGCAGTACTTC.

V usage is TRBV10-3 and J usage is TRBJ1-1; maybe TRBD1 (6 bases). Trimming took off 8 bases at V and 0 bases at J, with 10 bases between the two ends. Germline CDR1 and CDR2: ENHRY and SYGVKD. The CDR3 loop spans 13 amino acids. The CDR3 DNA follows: TGTGCCATCTCGGGACAATTGAACACTGAAGCTTTCTTT. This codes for CAISGQLNTEAFF.

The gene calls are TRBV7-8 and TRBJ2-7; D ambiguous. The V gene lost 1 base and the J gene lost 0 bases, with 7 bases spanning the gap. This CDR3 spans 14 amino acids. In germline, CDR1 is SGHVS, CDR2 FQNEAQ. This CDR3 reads CASSLERSSYEQYF. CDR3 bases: TGTGCCAGCAGCTTAGAAAGGAGCTCCTACGAGCAGTACTTC.

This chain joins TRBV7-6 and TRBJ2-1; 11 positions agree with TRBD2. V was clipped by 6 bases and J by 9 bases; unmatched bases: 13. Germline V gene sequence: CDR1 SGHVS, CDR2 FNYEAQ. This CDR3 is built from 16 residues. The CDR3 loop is CASSLAGGYAGSEQFF. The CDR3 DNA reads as TGTGCCAGCAGTCTAGCGGGAGGCTACGCGGGCAGTGAGCAGTTCTTC.

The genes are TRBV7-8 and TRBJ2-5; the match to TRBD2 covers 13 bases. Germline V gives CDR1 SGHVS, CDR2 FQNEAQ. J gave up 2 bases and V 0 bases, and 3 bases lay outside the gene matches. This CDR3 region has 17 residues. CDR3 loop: CASSLAGLAGFQETQYF. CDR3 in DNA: TGTGCCAGCAGCTTAGCGGGACTAGCGGGGTTTCAAGAGACCCAGTACTTC.

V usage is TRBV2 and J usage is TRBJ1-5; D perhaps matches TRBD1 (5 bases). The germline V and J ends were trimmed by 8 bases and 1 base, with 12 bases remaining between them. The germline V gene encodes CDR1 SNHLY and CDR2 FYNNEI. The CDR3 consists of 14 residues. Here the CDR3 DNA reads TGTGCCAGCCTCGCTGACAGAAGCAATCAGCCCCAGCATTTT. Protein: CASLADRSNQPQHF.

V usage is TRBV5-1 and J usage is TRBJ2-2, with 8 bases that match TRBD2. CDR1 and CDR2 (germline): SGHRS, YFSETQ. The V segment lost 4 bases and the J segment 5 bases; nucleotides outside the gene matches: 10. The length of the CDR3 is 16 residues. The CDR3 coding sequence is TGCGCCAGCAGCGGCACGAGCGGGAGCGGAACCGGGGAGCTGTTTTTT. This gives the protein CASSGTSGSGTGELFF.

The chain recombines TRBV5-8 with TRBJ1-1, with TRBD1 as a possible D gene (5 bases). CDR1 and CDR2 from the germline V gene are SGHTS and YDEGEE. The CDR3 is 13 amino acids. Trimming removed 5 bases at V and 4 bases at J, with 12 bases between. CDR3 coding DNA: TGTGCCAGCAGTGCAACCGGGGGCACTGAAGCTTTCTTT. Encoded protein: CASSATGGTEAFF.

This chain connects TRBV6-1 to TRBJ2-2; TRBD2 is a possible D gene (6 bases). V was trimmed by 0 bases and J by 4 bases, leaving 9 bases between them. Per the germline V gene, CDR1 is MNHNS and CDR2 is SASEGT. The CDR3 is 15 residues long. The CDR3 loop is CASSEARDFTGELFF. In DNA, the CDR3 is TGTGCCAGCAGTGAAGCGAGGGACTTCACCGGGGAGCTGTTTTTT.

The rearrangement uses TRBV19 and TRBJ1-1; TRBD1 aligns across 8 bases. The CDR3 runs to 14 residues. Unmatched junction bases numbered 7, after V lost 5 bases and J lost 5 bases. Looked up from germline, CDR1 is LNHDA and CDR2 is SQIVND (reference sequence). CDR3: CASSGGQGRTEAFF. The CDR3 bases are TGTGCCAGTAGTGGCGGACAGGGCCGGACTGAAGCTTTCTTT. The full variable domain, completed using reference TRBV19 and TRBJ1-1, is DGGITQSPKYLFRKEGQNVTLSCEQNLNHDAMYWYRQDPGQGLRLIYYSQIVNDFQKGDIAEGYSVSREKKESFPLTVTSAQKNPTAFYLCASSGGQGRTEAFFGQGTRLTVV.

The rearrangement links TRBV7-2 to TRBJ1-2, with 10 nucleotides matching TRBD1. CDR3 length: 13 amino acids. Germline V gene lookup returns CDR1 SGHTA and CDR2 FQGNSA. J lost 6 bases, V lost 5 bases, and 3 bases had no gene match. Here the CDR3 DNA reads TGTGCCAGCAGCCGCGGACAGGGGGATGGCTACACCTTC. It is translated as CASSRGQGDGYTF. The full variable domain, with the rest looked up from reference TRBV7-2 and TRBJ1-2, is GAGVSQSPSNKVTEKGKDVELRCDPISGHTALYWYRQSLGQGLEFLIYFQGNSAPDKSGLPSDRFSAERTGGSVSTLTIQRTQQEDSAVYLCASSRGQGDGYTFGSGTRLTVV.

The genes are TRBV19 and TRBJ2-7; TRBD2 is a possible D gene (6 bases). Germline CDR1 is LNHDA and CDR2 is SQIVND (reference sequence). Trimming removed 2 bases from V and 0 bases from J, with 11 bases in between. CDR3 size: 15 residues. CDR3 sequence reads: CASSIFGTDSYEQYF. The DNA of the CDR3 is TGTGCCAGTAGTATATTCGGGACTGACTCCTACGAGCAGTACTTC.

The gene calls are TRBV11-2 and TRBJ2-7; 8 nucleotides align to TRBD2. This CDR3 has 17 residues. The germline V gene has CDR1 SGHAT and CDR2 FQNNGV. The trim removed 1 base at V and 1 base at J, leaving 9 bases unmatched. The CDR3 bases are TGTGCCAGCAGCTTAGGATTGTTCACTAGCGGTTCCTACGAGCAGTACTTC. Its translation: CASSLGLFTSGSYEQYF.

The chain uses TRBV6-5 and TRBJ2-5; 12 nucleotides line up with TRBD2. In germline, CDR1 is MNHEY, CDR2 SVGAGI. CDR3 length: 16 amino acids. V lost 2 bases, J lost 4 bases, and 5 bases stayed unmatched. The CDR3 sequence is CASSYGLAGWGETQYF. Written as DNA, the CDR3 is TGTGCCAGCAGTTACGGACTAGCGGGATGGGGAGAGACCCAGTACTTC.

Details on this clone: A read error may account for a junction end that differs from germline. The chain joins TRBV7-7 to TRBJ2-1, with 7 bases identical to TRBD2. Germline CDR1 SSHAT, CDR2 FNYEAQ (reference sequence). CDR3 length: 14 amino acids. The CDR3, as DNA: TGTGCTAGCAGCTTGGGGGACGGGAGGTATGAGCAGTTCTTC. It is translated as CASSLGDGRYEQFF.

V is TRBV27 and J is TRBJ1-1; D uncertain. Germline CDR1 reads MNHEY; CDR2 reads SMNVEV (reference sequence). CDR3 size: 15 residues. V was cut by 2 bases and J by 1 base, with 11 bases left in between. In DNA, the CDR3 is TGTGCCAGCAGTTTAACGGGAAAGGGGAACACTGAAGCTTTCTTT. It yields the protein CASSLTGKGNTEAFF.

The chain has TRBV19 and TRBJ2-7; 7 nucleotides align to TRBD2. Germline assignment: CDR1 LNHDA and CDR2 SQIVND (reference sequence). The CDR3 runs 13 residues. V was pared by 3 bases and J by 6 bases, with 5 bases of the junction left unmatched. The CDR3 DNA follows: TGTGCCAGTAGTATGACTAGCCTGGGCGAGCAGTACTTC. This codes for CASSMTSLGEQYF. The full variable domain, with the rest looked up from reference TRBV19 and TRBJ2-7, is DGGITQSPKYLFRKEGQNVTLSCEQNLNHDAMYWYRQDPGQGLRLIYYSQIVNDFQKGDIAEGYSVSREKKESFPLTVTSAQKNPTAFYLCASSMTSLGEQYFGPGTRLTVT.

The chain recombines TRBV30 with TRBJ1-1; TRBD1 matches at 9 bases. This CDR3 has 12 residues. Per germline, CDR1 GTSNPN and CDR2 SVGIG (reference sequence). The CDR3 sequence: CAIDRGATEAFF. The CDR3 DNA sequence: TGTGCTATAGACAGGGGGGCTACTGAAGCTTTCTTT.

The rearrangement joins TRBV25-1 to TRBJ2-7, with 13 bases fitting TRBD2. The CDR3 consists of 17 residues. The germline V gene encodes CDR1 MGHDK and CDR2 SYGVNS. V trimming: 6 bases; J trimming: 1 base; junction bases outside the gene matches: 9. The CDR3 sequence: CASSAPGTSGKSYEQYF. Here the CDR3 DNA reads TGTGCCAGCAGCGCTCCCGGGACTAGCGGGAAGTCCTACGAGCAGTACTTC.

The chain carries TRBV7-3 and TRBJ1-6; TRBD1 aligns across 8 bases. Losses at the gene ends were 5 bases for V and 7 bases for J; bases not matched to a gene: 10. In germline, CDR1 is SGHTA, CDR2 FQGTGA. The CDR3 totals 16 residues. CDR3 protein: CASSRYAGQENSPLHF. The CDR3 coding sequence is TGTGCCAGCAGCCGGTATGCGGGACAGGAGAATTCACCCCTCCACTTT. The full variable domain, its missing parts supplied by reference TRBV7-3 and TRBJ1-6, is GAGVSQTPSNKVTEKGKYVELRCDPISGHTALYWYRQSLGQGPEFLIYFQGTGAADDSGLPNDRFFAVRPEGSVSTLKIQRTERGDSAVYLCASSRYAGQENSPLHFGNGTRLTVT.

The CDR3 sequence is CSVGTSSYNEQFF. DNA for the CDR3: TGCAGCGTTGGGACTAGCTCCTACAATGAGCAGTTCTTC. This chain joins TRBV29-1 and TRBJ2-1; TRBD2 matches at 7 bases. This CDR3 is 13 amino acids long. Germline CDR1 reads SQVTM; CDR2 reads ANQGSEA. The V and J ends lost 4 bases and 0 bases, in that order; junction bases with no gene match: 0.